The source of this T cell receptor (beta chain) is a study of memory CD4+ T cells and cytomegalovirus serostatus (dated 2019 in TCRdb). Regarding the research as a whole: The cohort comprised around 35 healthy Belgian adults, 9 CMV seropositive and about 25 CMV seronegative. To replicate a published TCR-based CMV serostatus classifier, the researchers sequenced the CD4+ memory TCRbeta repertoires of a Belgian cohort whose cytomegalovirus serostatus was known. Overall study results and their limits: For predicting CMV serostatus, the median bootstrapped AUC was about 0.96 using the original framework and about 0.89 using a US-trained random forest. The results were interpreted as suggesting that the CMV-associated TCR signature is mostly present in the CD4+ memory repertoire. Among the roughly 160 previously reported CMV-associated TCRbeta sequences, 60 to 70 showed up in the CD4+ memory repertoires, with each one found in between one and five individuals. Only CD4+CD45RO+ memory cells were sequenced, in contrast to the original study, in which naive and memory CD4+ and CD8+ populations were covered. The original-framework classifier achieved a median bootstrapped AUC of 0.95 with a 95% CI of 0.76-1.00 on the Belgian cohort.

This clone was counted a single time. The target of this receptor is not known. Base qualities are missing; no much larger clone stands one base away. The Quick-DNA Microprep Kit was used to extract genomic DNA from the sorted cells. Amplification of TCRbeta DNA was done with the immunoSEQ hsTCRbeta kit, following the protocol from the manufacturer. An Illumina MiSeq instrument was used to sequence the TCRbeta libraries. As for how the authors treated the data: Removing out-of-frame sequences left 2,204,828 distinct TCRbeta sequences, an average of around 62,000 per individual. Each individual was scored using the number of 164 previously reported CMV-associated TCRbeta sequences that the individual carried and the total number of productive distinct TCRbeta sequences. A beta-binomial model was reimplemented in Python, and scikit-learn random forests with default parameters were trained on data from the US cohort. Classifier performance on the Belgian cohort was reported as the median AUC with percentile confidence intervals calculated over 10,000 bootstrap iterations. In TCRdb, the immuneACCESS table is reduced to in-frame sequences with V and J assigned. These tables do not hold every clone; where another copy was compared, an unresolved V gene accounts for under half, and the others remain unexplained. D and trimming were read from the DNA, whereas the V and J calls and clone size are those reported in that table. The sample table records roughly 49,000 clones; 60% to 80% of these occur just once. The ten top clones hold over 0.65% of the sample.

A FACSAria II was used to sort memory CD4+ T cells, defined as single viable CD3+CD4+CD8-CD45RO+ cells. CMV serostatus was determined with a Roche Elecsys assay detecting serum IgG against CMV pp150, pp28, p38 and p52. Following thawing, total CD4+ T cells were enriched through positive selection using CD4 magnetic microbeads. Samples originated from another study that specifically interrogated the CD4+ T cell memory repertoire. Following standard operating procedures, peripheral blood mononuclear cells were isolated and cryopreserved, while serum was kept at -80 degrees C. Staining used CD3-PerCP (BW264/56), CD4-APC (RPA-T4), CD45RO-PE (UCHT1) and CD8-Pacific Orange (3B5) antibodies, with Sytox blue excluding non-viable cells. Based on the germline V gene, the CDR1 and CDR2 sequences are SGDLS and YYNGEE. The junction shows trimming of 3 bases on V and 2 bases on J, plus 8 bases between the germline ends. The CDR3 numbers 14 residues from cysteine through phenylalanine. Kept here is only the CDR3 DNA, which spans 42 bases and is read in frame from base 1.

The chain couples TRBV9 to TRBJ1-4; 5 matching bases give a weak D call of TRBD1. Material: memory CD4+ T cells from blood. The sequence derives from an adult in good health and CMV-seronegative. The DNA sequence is TGTGCCAGCAGCGCCAGACAGACTAATGAAAAACTGTTTTTT. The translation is CASSARQTNEKLFF.